This T cell receptor (beta chain) was captured in a study of blood T cell repertoires in COVID-19. About the study: Nucleic acid was either cDNA or gDNA, and it came from T cells, B-cell-depleted T cells, or PBMCs.

V dropped 2 bases and J dropped 7 bases, with 8 bases sitting between them. CDR1 is PRHDT, CDR2 FYEKMQ, per germline (reference sequence). This CDR3 comprises 12 residues. The assay was immunoSEQ multiplex PCR, and TCRdb's table has in-frame clones only and misses some. Of some 270,000 clones detected, 80% to 90% appear once; the ten largest clones hold 4.6%. The rearrangement uses TRBV13 and TRBJ1-2; TRBD1 is a possible D gene (5 bases). The sequence came from a woman in her thirties or forties who had recovered from COVID-19. The sample taken for sequencing was peripheral blood. CDR3 residues: CASSLKGFGYTF. The CDR3 region has the DNA TGTGCCAGCAGCTTAAAGGGGTTTGGCTACACCTTC.